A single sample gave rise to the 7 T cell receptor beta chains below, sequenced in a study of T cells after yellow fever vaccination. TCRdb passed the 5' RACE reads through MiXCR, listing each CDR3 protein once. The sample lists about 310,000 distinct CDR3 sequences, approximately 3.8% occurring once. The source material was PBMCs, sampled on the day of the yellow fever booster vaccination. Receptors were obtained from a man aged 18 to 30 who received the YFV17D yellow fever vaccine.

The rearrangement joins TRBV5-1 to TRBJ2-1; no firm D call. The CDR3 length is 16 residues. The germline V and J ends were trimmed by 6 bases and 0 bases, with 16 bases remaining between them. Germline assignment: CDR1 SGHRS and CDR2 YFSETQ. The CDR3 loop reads CASTITGASSYNEQFF. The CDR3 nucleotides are TGCGCCAGCACCATCACCGGCGCGAGCTCCTACAATGAGCAGTTCTTC.

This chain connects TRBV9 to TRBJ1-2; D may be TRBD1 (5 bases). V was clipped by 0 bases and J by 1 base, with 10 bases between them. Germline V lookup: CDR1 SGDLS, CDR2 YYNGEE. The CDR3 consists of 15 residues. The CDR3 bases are TGTGCCAGCAGCGTAGACGGGACGGGTAACTATGGCTACACCTTC. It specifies CASSVDGTGNYGYTF.

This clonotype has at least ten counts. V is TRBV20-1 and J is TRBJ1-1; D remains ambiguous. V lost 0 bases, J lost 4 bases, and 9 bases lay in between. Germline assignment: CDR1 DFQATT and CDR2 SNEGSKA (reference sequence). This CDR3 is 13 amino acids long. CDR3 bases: TGCAGTGCTAGAGATCGAGGACCCACTGAAGCTTTCTTT. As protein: CSARDRGPTEAFF.

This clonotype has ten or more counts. The CDR3 nucleotides read TGTGCCAGCAGCTTAACCCCTTGGGCTAGCGGGGGGACAGATACGCAGTATTTT. Amino acids: CASSLTPWASGGTDTQYF. This rearrangement joins TRBV7-3 to TRBJ2-3; 11 positions match TRBD2. The CDR3 is 18 amino acids. J lost 3 bases, V lost 0 bases, and 8 bases had no gene match. CDR1 SGHTA and CDR2 FQGTGA come from the germline V gene. The full variable domain, with the rest looked up from reference TRBV7-3 and TRBJ2-3, is GAGVSQTPSNKVTEKGKYVELRCDPISGHTALYWYRQSLGQGPEFLIYFQGTGAADDSGLPNDRFFAVRPEGSVSTLKIQRTERGDSAVYLCASSLTPWASGGTDTQYFGPGTRLTVL.

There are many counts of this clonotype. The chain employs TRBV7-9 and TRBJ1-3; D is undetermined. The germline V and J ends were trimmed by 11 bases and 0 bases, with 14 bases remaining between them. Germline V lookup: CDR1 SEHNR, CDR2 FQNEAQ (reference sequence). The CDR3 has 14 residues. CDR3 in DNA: TGTGCCGGGAAGATAATCGGCTCTGGAAACACCATATATTTT. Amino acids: CAGKIIGSGNTIYF.

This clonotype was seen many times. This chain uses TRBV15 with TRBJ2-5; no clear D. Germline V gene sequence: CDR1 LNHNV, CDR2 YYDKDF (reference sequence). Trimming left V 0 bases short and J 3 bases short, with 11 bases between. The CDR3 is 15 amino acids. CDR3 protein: CATSRDVNRKETQYF. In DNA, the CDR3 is TGTGCCACCAGCAGAGATGTTAACAGAAAAGAGACCCAGTACTTC.

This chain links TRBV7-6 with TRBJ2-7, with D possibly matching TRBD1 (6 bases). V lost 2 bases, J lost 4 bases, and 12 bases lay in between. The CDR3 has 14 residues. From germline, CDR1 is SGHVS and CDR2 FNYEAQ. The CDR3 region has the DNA TGTGCCAGCAGCTTAAATACAGGGCTGTACGAGCAGTACTTC. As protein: CASSLNTGLYEQYF. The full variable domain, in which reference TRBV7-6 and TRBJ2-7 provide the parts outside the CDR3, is GAGVSQSPRYKVTKRGQDVALRCDPISGHVSLYWYRQALGQGPEFLTYFNYEAQQDKSGLPNDRFSAERPEGSISTLTIQRTEQRDSAMYRCASSLNTGLYEQYFGPGTRLTVT.